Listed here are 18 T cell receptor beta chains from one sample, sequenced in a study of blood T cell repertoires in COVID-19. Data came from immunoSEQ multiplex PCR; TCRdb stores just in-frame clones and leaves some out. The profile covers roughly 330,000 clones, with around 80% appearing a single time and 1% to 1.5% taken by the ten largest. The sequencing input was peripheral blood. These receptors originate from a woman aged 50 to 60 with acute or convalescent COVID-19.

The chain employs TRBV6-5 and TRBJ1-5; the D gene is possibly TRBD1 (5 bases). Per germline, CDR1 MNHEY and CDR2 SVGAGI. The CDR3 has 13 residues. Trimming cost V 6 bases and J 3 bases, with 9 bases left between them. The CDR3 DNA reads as TGTGCCAGCAGACAGGAATACAATCAGCCCCAGCATTTT. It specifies CASRQEYNQPQHF.

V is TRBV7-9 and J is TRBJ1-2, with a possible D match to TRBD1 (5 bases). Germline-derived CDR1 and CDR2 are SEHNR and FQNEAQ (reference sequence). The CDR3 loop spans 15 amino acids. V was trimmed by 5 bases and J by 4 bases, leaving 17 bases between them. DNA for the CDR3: TGTGCCAGCAGCCCTGGGACTCCCGTCGGCTATGGCTACACCTTC. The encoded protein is CASSPGTPVGYGYTF.

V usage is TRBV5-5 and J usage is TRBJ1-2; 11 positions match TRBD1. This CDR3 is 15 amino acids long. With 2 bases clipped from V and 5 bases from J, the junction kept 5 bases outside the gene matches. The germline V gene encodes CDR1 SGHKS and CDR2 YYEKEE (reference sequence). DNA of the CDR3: TGTGCCAGCAGCTTAGGACAGGGGGCCCAGTATGGCTACACCTTC. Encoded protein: CASSLGQGAQYGYTF.

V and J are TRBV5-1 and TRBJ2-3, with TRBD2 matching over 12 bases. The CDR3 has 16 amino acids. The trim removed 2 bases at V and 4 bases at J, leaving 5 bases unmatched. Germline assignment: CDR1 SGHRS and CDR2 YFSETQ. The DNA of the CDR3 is TGCGCCAGCAGCTTAACGACTAGCGGGGGTCCAGATACGCAGTATTTT. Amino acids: CASSLTTSGGPDTQYF.

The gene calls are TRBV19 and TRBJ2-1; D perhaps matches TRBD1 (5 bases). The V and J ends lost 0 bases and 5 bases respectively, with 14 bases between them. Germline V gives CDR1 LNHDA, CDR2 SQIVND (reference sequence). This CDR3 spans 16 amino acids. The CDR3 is CASSIDWVQGDNEQFF. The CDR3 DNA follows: TGTGCCAGTAGTATAGATTGGGTGCAGGGCGACAATGAGCAGTTCTTC.

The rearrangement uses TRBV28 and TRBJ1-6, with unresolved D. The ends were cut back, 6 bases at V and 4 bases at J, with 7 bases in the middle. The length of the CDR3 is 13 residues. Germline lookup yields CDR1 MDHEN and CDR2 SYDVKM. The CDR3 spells CASRSLYNSPLHF. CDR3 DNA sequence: TGTGCCAGCAGGTCACTATATAATTCACCCCTCCACTTT.

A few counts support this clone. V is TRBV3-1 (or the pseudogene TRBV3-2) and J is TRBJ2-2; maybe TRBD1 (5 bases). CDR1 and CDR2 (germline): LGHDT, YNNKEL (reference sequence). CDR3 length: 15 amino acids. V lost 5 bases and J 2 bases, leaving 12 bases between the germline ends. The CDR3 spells CASSLVGHNTGELFF. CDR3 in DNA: TGTGCCAGCAGCTTGGTTGGACATAACACCGGGGAGCTGTTTTTT.

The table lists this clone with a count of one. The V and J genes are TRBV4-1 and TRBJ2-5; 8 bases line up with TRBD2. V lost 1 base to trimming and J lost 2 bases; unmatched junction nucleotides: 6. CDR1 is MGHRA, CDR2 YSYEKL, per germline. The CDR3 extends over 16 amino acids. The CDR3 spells CASSQAAGTSQETQYF. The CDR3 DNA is TGCGCCAGCAGCCAAGCTGCCGGGACTAGTCAAGAGACCCAGTACTTC.

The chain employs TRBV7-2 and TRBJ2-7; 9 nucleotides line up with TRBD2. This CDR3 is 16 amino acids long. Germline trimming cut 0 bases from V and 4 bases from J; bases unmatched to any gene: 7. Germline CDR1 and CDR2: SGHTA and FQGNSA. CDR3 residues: CASSLAPNSGSYEQYF. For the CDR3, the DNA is TGTGCCAGCAGCTTAGCCCCGAATAGCGGGAGTTACGAGCAGTACTTC.

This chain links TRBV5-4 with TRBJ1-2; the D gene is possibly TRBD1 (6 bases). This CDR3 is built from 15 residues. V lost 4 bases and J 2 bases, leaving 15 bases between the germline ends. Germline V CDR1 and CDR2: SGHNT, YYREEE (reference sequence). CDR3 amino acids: CASSRYGGANYGYTF. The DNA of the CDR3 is TGTGCCAGCAGCCGGTATGGGGGCGCAAACTATGGCTACACCTTC.

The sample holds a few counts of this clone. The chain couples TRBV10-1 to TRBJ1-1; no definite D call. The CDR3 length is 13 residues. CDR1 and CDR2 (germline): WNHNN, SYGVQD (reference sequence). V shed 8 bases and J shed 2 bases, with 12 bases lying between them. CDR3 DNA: TGCGCCAGCCGACTCGCTCATAACACTGAAGCTTTCTTT. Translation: CASRLAHNTEAFF.

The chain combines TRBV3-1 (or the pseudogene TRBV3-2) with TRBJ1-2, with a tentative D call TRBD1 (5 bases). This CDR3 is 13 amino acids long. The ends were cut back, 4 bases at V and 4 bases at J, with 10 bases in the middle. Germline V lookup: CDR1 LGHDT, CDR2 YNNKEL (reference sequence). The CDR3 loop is CASSPGLSYGYTF. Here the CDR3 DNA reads TGTGCCAGCAGCCCGGGACTTTCCTATGGCTACACCTTC.

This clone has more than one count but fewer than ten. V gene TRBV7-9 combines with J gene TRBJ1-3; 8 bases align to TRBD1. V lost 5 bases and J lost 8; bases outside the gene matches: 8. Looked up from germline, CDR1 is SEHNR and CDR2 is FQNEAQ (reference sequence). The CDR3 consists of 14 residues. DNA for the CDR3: TGTGCCAGCAGCCCCGGACAGGGAGGGGACACCATATATTTT. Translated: CASSPGQGGDTIYF.

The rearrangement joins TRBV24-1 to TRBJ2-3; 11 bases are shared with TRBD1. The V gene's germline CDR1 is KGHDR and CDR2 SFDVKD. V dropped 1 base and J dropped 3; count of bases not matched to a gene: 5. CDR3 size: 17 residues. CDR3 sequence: CATSDLGTGGRTDTQYF. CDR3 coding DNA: TGTGCCACCAGTGATTTAGGGACAGGGGGTCGGACAGATACGCAGTATTTT.

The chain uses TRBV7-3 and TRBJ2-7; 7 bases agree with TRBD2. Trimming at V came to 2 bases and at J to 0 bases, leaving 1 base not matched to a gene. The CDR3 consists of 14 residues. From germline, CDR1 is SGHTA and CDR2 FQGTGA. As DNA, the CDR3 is TGTGCCAGCAGCTTACGCGGGGGCTCCTACGAGCAGTACTTC. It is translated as CASSLRGGSYEQYF. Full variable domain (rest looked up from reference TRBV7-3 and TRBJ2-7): GAGVSQTPSNKVTEKGKYVELRCDPISGHTALYWYRQSLGQGPEFLIYFQGTGAADDSGLPNDRFFAVRPEGSVSTLKIQRTERGDSAVYLCASSLRGGSYEQYFGPGTRLTVT.

The CDR3 nucleotides are TGTGCCAGCAGTTACTCCCTTTTGTCCGGGGAGCTGTTTTTT. Translating it yields CASSYSLLSGELFF. The chain joins TRBV6-5 to TRBJ2-2; no reliable D call. The germline V gene has CDR1 MNHEY and CDR2 SVGAGI. V was trimmed by 0 bases and J by 6 bases, leaving 8 bases between them. CDR3 size: 14 residues.

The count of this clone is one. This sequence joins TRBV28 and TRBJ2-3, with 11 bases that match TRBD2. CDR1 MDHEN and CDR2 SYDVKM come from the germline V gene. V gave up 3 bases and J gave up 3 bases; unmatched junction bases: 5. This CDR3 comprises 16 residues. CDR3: CASSFRLAGGTDTQYF. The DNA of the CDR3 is TGTGCCAGCAGTTTTCGGCTAGCGGGAGGAACAGATACGCAGTATTTT.

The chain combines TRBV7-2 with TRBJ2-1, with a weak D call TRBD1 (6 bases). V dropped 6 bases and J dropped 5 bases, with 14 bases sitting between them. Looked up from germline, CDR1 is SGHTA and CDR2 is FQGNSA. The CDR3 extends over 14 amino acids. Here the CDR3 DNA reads TGTGCCAGCAGGGCCACCGGGACACACAATGAGCAGTTCTTC. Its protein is CASRATGTHNEQFF. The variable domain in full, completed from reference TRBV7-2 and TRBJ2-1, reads GAGVSQSPSNKVTEKGKDVELRCDPISGHTALYWYRQSLGQGLEFLIYFQGNSAPDKSGLPSDRFSAERTGGSVSTLTIQRTQQEDSAVYLCASRATGTHNEQFFGPGTRLTVL.